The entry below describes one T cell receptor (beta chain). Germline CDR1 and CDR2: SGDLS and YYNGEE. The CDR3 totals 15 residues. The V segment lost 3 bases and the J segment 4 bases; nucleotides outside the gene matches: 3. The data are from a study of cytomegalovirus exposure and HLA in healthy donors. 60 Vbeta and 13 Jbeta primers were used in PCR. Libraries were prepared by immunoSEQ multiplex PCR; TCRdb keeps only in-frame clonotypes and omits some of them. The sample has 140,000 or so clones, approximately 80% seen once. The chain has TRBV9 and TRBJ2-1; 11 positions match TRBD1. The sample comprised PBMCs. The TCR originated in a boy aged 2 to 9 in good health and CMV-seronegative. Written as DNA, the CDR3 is TGTGCCAGCAGCGCGGGGACAGGGGGATACAATGAGCAGTTCTTC. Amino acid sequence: CASSAGTGGYNEQFF.